These 10 T cell receptor beta chains share one sample of origin, sequenced in a study of early T cells in non-severe SARS-CoV-2 infection. TCRdb ran MiXCR on the 5' RACE reads and lists one entry per CDR3 protein. Among under 140,000 distinct CDR3 sequences, around 12% were seen once, and the ten largest hold around 3.7%. Sequences were derived from whole blood, sampled at baseline. Receptor source: an adult who was a healthcare worker with PCR-confirmed SARS-CoV-2 infection or an uninfected control (not recorded which).

This clonotype has more than one count but fewer than ten. The chain joins TRBV30 to TRBJ2-2, with D possibly TRBD1 on 6 matching bases. The V end lost 6 bases, the J end lost 0 bases, and 8 bases lay between the germline ends. Germline values: CDR1 GTSNPN, CDR2 SVGIG (reference sequence). This CDR3 spans 13 amino acids. The CDR3 sequence is CACGTSNTGELFF. As DNA, the CDR3 is TGTGCCTGCGGGACATCGAACACCGGGGAGCTGTTTTTT.

This clonotype was counted between two and nine times. This chain links TRBV9 with TRBJ2-2; possibly TRBD1 for D (6 bases). The V gene's germline CDR1 is SGDLS and CDR2 YYNGEE. CDR3 size: 16 residues. V lost 4 bases and J 5 bases, leaving 18 bases between the germline ends. CDR3 amino acids: CASSPRGRGTTGELFF. CDR3 coding DNA: TGTGCCAGCAGCCCCCGGGGTAGGGGGACGACCGGGGAGCTGTTTTTT. The full variable domain, completed using reference TRBV9 and TRBJ2-2, is DSGVTQTPKHLITATGQRVTLRCSPRSGDLSVYWYQQSLDQGLQFLIQYYNGEERAKGNILERFSAQQFPDLHSELNLSSLELGDSALYFCASSPRGRGTTGELFFGEGSRLTVL.

V is TRBV7-8 and J is TRBJ2-3; 10 bases are a match to TRBD2. The CDR3 loop spans 16 amino acids. The V gene end was trimmed by 8 bases and the J gene end by 9 bases; junction bases not matched to a gene: 17. The V gene's germline CDR1 is SGHVS and CDR2 FQNEAQ. Here the CDR3 DNA reads TGTGCCAGCGCAGTTCTAGCGGGGGCTGCACAAGGGACGCAGTATTTT. This codes for CASAVLAGAAQGTQYF.

This clonotype has ten or more counts. CDR3 sequence (DNA): TGTGCCAGCAGCCGGGGACAGGGGATTTCACCCCTCCACTTT. Amino acids: CASSRGQGISPLHF. The V gene is TRBV5-4, the J gene TRBJ1-6, with 10 nucleotides matching TRBD1. Germline V gene sequence: CDR1 SGHNT, CDR2 YYREEE (reference sequence). The CDR3 contains 14 residues. V was pared by 4 bases and J by 9 bases, with 4 bases of the junction left unmatched.

This clonotype was seen more than once but under ten times. The V call is TRBV10-2, the J call TRBJ1-2; D uncertain. The germline V gene has CDR1 WSHSY and CDR2 SAAADI. The CDR3 runs to 13 residues. Trimming pared 2 bases from V and 3 bases from J, leaving 7 bases between. The CDR3: CASSEGWDYGYTF. The CDR3 DNA follows: TGCGCCAGCAGTGAGGGATGGGACTATGGCTACACCTTC.

The CDR3 sequence is CASSPDRGGSNQPQHF. CDR3 in DNA: TGTGCCAGCAGCCCGGACAGGGGCGGTAGCAATCAGCCCCAGCATTTT. J is TRBJ1-5 and V is TRBV7-2; TRBD1 agrees at 9 bases. Trimming cost V 5 bases and J 0 bases; bases outside gene matches: 5. This CDR3 region has 16 residues. In germline, CDR1 is SGHTA, CDR2 FQGNSA.

The genes are TRBV7-2 and TRBJ2-3; maybe TRBD2 (5 bases). The CDR3 covers 15 residues. Germline V gene sequence: CDR1 SGHTA, CDR2 FQGNSA. Trimming cost V 5 bases and J 2 bases, with 14 bases left between them. CDR3 in DNA: TGTGCCAGCAGCCCCTGGCCCGGGGACACAGATACGCAGTATTTT. This gives the protein CASSPWPGDTDTQYF.

The V gene is TRBV14, the J gene TRBJ2-5; 8 bases match TRBD2. Germline V gene sequence: CDR1 SGHDN, CDR2 FVKESK. V lost 4 bases, J lost 2 bases, and 9 bases stayed unmatched. This CDR3 has 16 amino acids. The CDR3 DNA reads as TGTGCCAGCAGCCCCTGGTTACTAGCGGAGCAAGAGACCCAGTACTTC. Its protein is CASSPWLLAEQETQYF.

This clonotype was detected a few times. The chain recombines TRBV6-6 with TRBJ2-3; 7 bases fit TRBD1. The CDR3 length is 15 residues. V lost 8 bases to trimming and J lost 5 bases; unmatched junction nucleotides: 13. CDR1 MNHNY and CDR2 SVGAGI come from the germline V gene (reference sequence). This CDR3 is CASLRDSSSRDTQYF. As DNA, the CDR3 is TGTGCCAGCCTAAGGGACAGTAGTTCAAGAGATACGCAGTATTTT.

The chain uses TRBV2 and TRBJ2-1, with D maybe TRBD1 (6 bases). The V end lost 5 bases, the J end lost 1 base, and 15 bases lay between the germline ends. Per germline, CDR1 SNHLY and CDR2 FYNNEI. The CDR3 contains 16 residues. The CDR3 region is CASSQQGMGSYNEQFF. Here the CDR3 DNA reads TGTGCCAGCAGTCAACAGGGTATGGGGTCCTACAATGAGCAGTTCTTC. The entire variable domain, with the rest obtained from reference TRBV2 and TRBJ2-1, is as follows: EPEVTQTPSHQVTQMGQEVILRCVPISNHLYFYWYRQILGQKVEFLVSFYNNEISEKSEIFDDQFSVERPDGSNFTLKIRSTKLEDSAMYFCASSQQGMGSYNEQFFGPGTRLTVL.